Each of the 9 T cell receptor beta chains below was sequenced from the same sample in a study of glioma-infiltrating T cells (dated by TCRdb to between 2015 and 2016). This sample was sequenced with an Illumina MiSeq. TCR alpha and beta CDR3 regions were amplified with the iRepertoire nested amplicon-rescue multiplex PCR (arm-PCR) platform from RNA. The public reads were quality trimmed at Q25 with fastp and then assembled into clones with MiXCR by TCRdb, keeping productive beta chains. Each CDR3 protein gets just one entry, which takes the most common genes and DNA from the rows behind it. For this sample there are some 150,000 distinct CDR3 sequences; about two fifths appear just once. Around 20% of the sample is in the top ten clones. Sequencing used glioma tissue, nonneoplastic brain tissue, or PBMCs (not recorded which). The receptors were gathered from a human donor with low-grade glioma or glioblastoma, undergoing nonglioma brain surgery, or in good health (not recorded which).

The chain combines TRBV20-1 with TRBJ2-1, with TRBD2 matching 9 bases. V shed 3 bases and J 3 bases; nucleotides not matched to a gene: 3. The CDR3 covers 14 residues. Per germline, CDR1 DFQATT and CDR2 SNEGSKA (reference sequence). In DNA form, the CDR3 reads TGCAGTGCTAGCACACTAGCGGGCTACAATGAGCAGTTCTTC. It translates to CSASTLAGYNEQFF.

J is TRBJ1-2 and V is TRBV6-6; D might be TRBD1 (6 bases). V was trimmed by 1 base and J by 3 bases, leaving 12 bases between them. The length of the CDR3 is 15 residues. The germline gives CDR1 MNHNY, CDR2 SVGAGI (reference sequence). The CDR3 sequence: CASSYLKTGYYGYTF. The CDR3 DNA sequence: TGTGCCAGCAGTTACTTGAAGACAGGTTACTATGGCTACACCTTC.

V usage is TRBV19 and J usage is TRBJ1-1; 9 bases line up with TRBD1. The CDR3 contains 14 residues. V shed 4 bases, J shed 3 bases, and the junction held 3 bases outside the gene matches. The V gene's germline CDR1 is LNHDA and CDR2 SQIVND (reference sequence). CDR3 nucleotide sequence: TGTGCCAGTAGTACGGGACAGGGCTACACTGAAGCTTTCTTT. It yields the protein CASSTGQGYTEAFF. The full variable domain, with the rest looked up from reference TRBV19 and TRBJ1-1, is DGGITQSPKYLFRKEGQNVTLSCEQNLNHDAMYWYRQDPGQGLRLIYYSQIVNDFQKGDIAEGYSVSREKKESFPLTVTSAQKNPTAFYLCASSTGQGYTEAFFGQGTRLTVV.

This clonotype occurred a few times. The chain combines TRBV25-1 with TRBJ2-1, with 8 positions matching TRBD1. V trimming: 4 bases; J trimming: 9 bases; junction bases outside the gene matches: 8. The length of the CDR3 is 14 residues. Germline V gene data show CDR1 as MGHDK and CDR2 as SYGVNS. CDR3 residues: CASSGTGYAGEQFF. The CDR3, as DNA: TGTGCCAGCAGTGGGACAGGGTATGCGGGTGAGCAGTTCTTC. The variable domain in full, with the rest retrieved from reference TRBV25-1 and TRBJ2-1, is EADIYQTPRYLVIGTGKKITLECSQTMGHDKMYWYQQDPGMELHLIHYSYGVNSTEKGDLSSESTVSRIRTEHFPLTLESARPSHTSQYLCASSGTGYAGEQFFGPGTRLTVL.

This clonotype was seen only a few times. V gene TRBV7-2 combines with J gene TRBJ2-7, with TRBD1 identical over 9 bases. Germline CDR1 reads SGHTA; CDR2 reads FQGNSA. V gave up 5 bases and J gave up 2 bases; unmatched junction bases: 13. This CDR3 contains 17 residues. The CDR3 DNA is TGTGCCAGCAGCCACAATGCCGGGACAGGGAACCCCTACGAGCAGTACTTC. Translating gives CASSHNAGTGNPYEQYF.

The chain carries TRBV10-3 and TRBJ2-3, with 12 bases fitting TRBD2. The CDR3 totals 17 residues. J lost 2 bases, V lost 7 bases, and 10 bases had no gene match. Germline V gene sequence: CDR1 ENHRY, CDR2 SYGVKD. The chain's CDR3 is CAITPGLAGSNTDTQYF. The CDR3 nucleotides are TGTGCCATCACTCCCGGACTAGCGGGGAGTAACACAGATACGCAGTATTTT.

Comment on this clonotype: Mismatch with germline at one junction end may stem from a read error. The chain recombines TRBV11-2 with TRBJ1-6; D perhaps matches TRBD1 (6 bases). Per germline, CDR1 SGHAT and CDR2 FQNNGV. The CDR3 totals 13 residues. The CDR3 DNA follows: TGTGCCAACAGCTCTGGGACAAATTCACCCCTCCACTTT. Protein product: CANSSGTNSPLHF. Full variable domain (missing parts from reference TRBV11-2 and TRBJ1-6): EAGVAQSPRYKIIEKRQSVAFWCNPISGHATLYWYQQILGQGPKLLIQFQNNGVVDDSQLPKDRFSAERLKGVDSTLKIQPAKLEDSAVYLCANSSGTNSPLHFGNGTRLTVT.

Only a few counts were recorded for this clonotype. The junction shows a germline mismatch at one end, possibly a read error. The V and J genes are TRBV7-7 and TRBJ2-1; 7 nucleotides agree with TRBD2. CDR3 size: 14 residues. CDR1 SSHAT and CDR2 FNYEAQ come from the germline V gene (reference sequence). The CDR3 sequence: CASSLNGRYNEQFF. DNA for the CDR3: TGTGCTAGCAGCTTAAACGGGAGGTACAATGAGCAGTTCTTC.

The chain joins TRBV6-1 to TRBJ2-7; D may be TRBD1 (5 bases). In germline, CDR1 is MNHNS, CDR2 SASEGT. Trimming pared 5 bases from V and 3 bases from J, leaving 17 bases between. The CDR3 covers 15 residues. CDR3 residues: CASSKTGDGFYEQYF. CDR3 nucleotides: TGTGCCAGCAGTAAAACAGGCGACGGTTTCTACGAGCAGTACTTC.